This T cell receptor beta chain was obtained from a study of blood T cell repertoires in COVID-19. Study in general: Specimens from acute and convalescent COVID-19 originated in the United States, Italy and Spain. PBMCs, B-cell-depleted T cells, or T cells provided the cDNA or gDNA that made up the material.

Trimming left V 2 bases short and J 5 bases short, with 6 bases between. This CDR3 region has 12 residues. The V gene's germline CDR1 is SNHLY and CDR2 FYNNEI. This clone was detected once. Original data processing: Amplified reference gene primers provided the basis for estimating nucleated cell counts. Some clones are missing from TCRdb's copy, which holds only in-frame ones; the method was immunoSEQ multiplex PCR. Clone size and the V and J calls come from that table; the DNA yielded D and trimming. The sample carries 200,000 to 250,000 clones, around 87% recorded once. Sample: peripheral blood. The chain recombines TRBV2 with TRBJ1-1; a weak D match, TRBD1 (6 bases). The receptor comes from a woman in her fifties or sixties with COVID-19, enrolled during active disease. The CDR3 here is CASSEQGTEAFF. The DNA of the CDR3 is TGTGCCAGCAGTGAACAGGGGACTGAAGCTTTCTTT.